Listed here are 20 T cell receptor beta chains from one sample, sequenced in a study of T cells in Graves' hyperthyroidism and ophthalmopathy. RNA transcripts were the template for amplifying TCR beta CDR3 regions. First-round RT-PCR with HTBI primers amplified the TCR CDR3 region. TCRdb fed the multiplex PCR reads into MiXCR, producing one record per CDR3 protein. The sample includes roughly 800,000 distinct CDR3 sequences, about 38% of them seen just once. The sample consisted of blood. Every receptor here comes from a man between 18 and 35 years old with Graves' hyperthyroidism.

This clonotype was detected ten times or more. The rearrangement uses TRBV20-1 and TRBJ1-1; 7 bases fit TRBD1. The CDR3 is 14 amino acids. CDR1 is DFQATT and CDR2 is SNEGSKA in the germline V gene (reference sequence). The V gene end was trimmed by 2 bases and the J gene end by 1 base; junction bases not matched to a gene: 4. CDR3 residues: CSARLAGGNTEAFF. CDR3 nucleotide sequence: TGCAGTGCTAGATTGGCAGGGGGGAACACTGAAGCTTTCTTT.

The chain carries TRBV10-3 and TRBJ1-6; 8 nucleotides line up with TRBD1. Trimming removed 7 bases from V and 7 bases from J; junction bases left unmatched: 3. Germline CDR1 and CDR2: ENHRY and SYGVKD. The CDR3 loop spans 13 amino acids. The CDR3 protein is CAIKGQVNSPLHF. In DNA, the CDR3 is TGTGCCATCAAGGGACAGGTGAATTCACCCCTCCACTTT.

V and J are TRBV2 and TRBJ1-2; no clear D. V was clipped by 4 bases and J by 7 bases, with 7 bases between them. The CDR3 runs to 11 residues. Looked up from germline, CDR1 is SNHLY and CDR2 is FYNNEI. Here the CDR3 DNA reads TGTGCCAGCAGTGGTCAGCCTGGCTACACCTTC. Amino acid sequence: CASSGQPGYTF.

V usage is TRBV11-2 and J usage is TRBJ2-7; 7 positions agree with TRBD1. In germline, CDR1 is SGHAT, CDR2 FQNNGV. The CDR3 runs to 13 residues. CDR3 DNA: TGTGCTATCAGGGCAGGGGGTACCTACGAGCAGTACTTC. Translation gives CAIRAGGTYEQYF. The full variable domain, its missing parts supplied by reference TRBV11-2 and TRBJ2-7, is EAGVAQSPRYKIIEKRQSVAFWCNPISGHATLYWYQQILGQGPKLLIQFQNNGVVDDSQLPKDRFSAERLKGVDSTLKIQPAKLEDSAVYLCAIRAGGTYEQYFGPGTRLTVT.

This clonotype occurred many times. This chain uses TRBV2 with TRBJ1-4, with D uncertain. The CDR3 is 13 residues long. From germline, CDR1 is SNHLY and CDR2 FYNNEI. V shed 6 bases and J shed 11 bases, with 16 bases lying between them. The CDR3 sequence: CASRAGSVGKLFF. DNA for the CDR3: TGTGCCAGCAGGGCCGGCTCGGTAGGGAAACTGTTTTTT.

This clonotype showed up just a few times. This sequence joins TRBV7-2 and TRBJ2-7; D unresolved. CDR3 length: 13 amino acids. Per germline, CDR1 SGHTA and CDR2 FQGNSA. Trimming left V 6 bases short and J 2 bases short, with 11 bases between. The CDR3 DNA reads TGTGCCAGCAGGCCGGGTGGGGCCTACGAGCAGTACTTC. Protein product: CASRPGGAYEQYF.

Concerning this clonotype: This clone may be a read error of a much larger clone one base away. The chain recombines TRBV24-1 with TRBJ2-3; 8 bases agree with TRBD2. CDR1 is KGHDR and CDR2 is SFDVKD in the germline V gene. The CDR3 has 14 residues. The DNA for the CDR3 is TGTGCCACCAGTGACAGCGGGGGAGGAGATGCGCAGTATTTT. It codes for CATSDSGGGDAQYF.

This chain uses TRBV20-1 with TRBJ2-2, with a tentative D call TRBD2 (5 bases). Looked up from germline, CDR1 is DFQATT and CDR2 is SNEGSKA (reference sequence). The CDR3 is 14 residues long. V was cut by 5 bases and J by 5 bases, with 15 bases left in between. Here the CDR3 reads CSAYDPRRTGELFF. The CDR3 nucleotides are TGCAGTGCTTATGATCCCAGGAGGACCGGGGAGCTGTTTTTT.

The chain carries TRBV6-6 and TRBJ2-2; D may be TRBD1 (6 bases). Germline values: CDR1 MNHNY, CDR2 SVGAGI (reference sequence). Trimming removed 0 bases from V and 2 bases from J, with 10 bases in between. The CDR3 has 16 residues. CDR3 residues: CASSYSGAVNTGELFF. Here the CDR3 DNA reads TGTGCCAGCAGTTACTCGGGGGCGGTTAACACCGGGGAGCTGTTTTTT.

The V and J genes are TRBV19 and TRBJ2-7; TRBD1 might be the D (5 bases). Germline V gene data show CDR1 as LNHDA and CDR2 as SQIVND (reference sequence). V was clipped by 6 bases and J by 3 bases, with 12 bases between them. The CDR3 consists of 13 residues. The CDR3 here is CASSLTVFYEQYF. The CDR3 nucleotides read TGTGCCAGTAGCCTGACAGTTTTCTACGAGCAGTACTTC.

This clonotype was counted many times. This sequence joins TRBV7-3 and TRBJ2-5, with 9 positions matching TRBD1. Germline V lookup: CDR1 SGHTA, CDR2 FQGTGA. V dropped 4 bases and J dropped 6; count of bases not matched to a gene: 3. The CDR3 spans 13 residues. CDR3 protein: CASSYGQGKTQYF. The CDR3 nucleotides read TGTGCCAGCAGCTACGGACAGGGGAAGACCCAGTACTTC.

This clonotype showed up just a few times. The chain employs TRBV20-1 and TRBJ2-7; 7 positions agree with TRBD2. This CDR3 spans 13 amino acids. With V trimmed by 3 bases and J by 4 bases, 6 bases remained unmatched. Germline loops: CDR1 DFQATT, CDR2 SNEGSKA (reference sequence). CDR3: CSASGGRAYEQYF. The CDR3 DNA reads as TGCAGTGCTAGTGGAGGGAGGGCGTACGAGCAGTACTTC.

The chain is built from TRBV2 and TRBJ1-4; 8 positions match TRBD1. V lost 8 bases and J lost 17; bases outside the gene matches: 16. The length of the CDR3 is 13 residues. Germline V gene sequence: CDR1 SNHLY, CDR2 FYNNEI. CDR3 bases: TGTGCCAGCTCTGTGGGAGGAGCAGGGGGCTGTTTTTTT. This gives the protein CASSVGGAGGCFF.

Regarding this clonotype: Because the CDR3 is missing its conserved closing phenylalanine or tryptophan, this is likely a read error. The chain carries TRBV20-1 and TRBJ2-7; tentatively, D is TRBD2 (6 bases). Trimming removed 5 bases at V and 2 bases at J, with 19 bases between. Looked up from germline, CDR1 is DFQATT and CDR2 is SNEGSKA (reference sequence). The CDR3 covers 15 residues. CDR3 in amino acids: CSAGGRDWLTYEQYL. CDR3 coding DNA: TGCAGTGCTGGCGGCCGGGACTGGCTTACCTACGAGCAGTACCTC.

V usage is TRBV10-3 and J usage is TRBJ2-5; D may be TRBD1 or TRBD2 (5 bases each). Germline-derived CDR1 and CDR2 are ENHRY and SYGVKD. Trimming took off 7 bases at V and 2 bases at J, with 17 bases between the two ends. CDR3 length: 15 residues. For the CDR3, the DNA is TGTGCCATCAAGATGGGGACGGGGAGACAAGAGACCCAGTACTTC. Its translation is CAIKMGTGRQETQYF.

This clonotype came up many times. V usage is TRBV24-1 and J usage is TRBJ2-2; weak D call: TRBD1 (5 bases). The ends were cut back, 8 bases at V and 1 base at J, with 7 bases in the middle. Per the germline V gene, CDR1 is KGHDR and CDR2 is SFDVKD. This CDR3 has 13 residues. The CDR3 here is CATKGENTGELFF. CDR3 DNA: TGTGCCACCAAAGGGGAGAACACCGGGGAGCTGTTTTTT.

As DNA, the CDR3 is TGCAGTGCTAGACTGAAGCGGGGCGACTACGAGCAGTACTTC. Encoded protein: CSARLKRGDYEQYF. V gene TRBV20-1 combines with J gene TRBJ2-7, with 7 bases fitting TRBD2. Per the germline V gene, CDR1 is DFQATT and CDR2 is SNEGSKA (reference sequence). The V gene end was trimmed by 2 bases and the J gene end by 3 bases; junction bases not matched to a gene: 7. The CDR3 runs 14 residues.

This chain connects TRBV5-4 to TRBJ2-7; TRBD1 matches at 7 bases. V was clipped by 0 bases and J by 5 bases; unmatched bases: 2. CDR1 and CDR2 from the germline V gene are SGHNT and YYREEE (reference sequence). This CDR3 region has 13 residues. CDR3 in DNA: TGTGCCAGCAGCTTGGAGGGGGCCCACGAGCAGTACTTC. It translates to CASSLEGAHEQYF. Full variable domain (missing parts from reference TRBV5-4 and TRBJ2-7): ETGVTQSPTHLIKTRGQQVTLRCSSQSGHNTVSWYQQALGQGPQFIFQYYREEENGRGNFPPRFSGLQFPNYSSELNVNALELDDSALYLCASSLEGAHEQYFGPGTRLTVT.

This clonotype was picked up many times. The chain recombines TRBV6-5 with TRBJ1-5; D not resolved. Germline CDR1 MNHEY, CDR2 SVGAGI. The length of the CDR3 is 15 residues. V shed 0 bases and J shed 0 bases, with 6 bases lying between them. This chain's CDR3 is CASSYSTSSNQPQHF. Written as DNA, the CDR3 is TGTGCCAGCAGTTACTCTACGTCTAGCAATCAGCCCCAGCATTTT.

In this sample, this clonotype turned up a few times. The germline gene is not matched at one end of the junction; a read error may be the cause. This sequence joins TRBV7-9 and TRBJ1-1; D unclear. The germline V gene has CDR1 SEHNR and CDR2 FQNEAQ (reference sequence). CDR3 length: 14 amino acids. DNA of the CDR3: TGTGCCAGCAGCTTAGAGAACGGAGTCACTGAGGCTTTCTTT. Its translation is CASSLENGVTEAFF.